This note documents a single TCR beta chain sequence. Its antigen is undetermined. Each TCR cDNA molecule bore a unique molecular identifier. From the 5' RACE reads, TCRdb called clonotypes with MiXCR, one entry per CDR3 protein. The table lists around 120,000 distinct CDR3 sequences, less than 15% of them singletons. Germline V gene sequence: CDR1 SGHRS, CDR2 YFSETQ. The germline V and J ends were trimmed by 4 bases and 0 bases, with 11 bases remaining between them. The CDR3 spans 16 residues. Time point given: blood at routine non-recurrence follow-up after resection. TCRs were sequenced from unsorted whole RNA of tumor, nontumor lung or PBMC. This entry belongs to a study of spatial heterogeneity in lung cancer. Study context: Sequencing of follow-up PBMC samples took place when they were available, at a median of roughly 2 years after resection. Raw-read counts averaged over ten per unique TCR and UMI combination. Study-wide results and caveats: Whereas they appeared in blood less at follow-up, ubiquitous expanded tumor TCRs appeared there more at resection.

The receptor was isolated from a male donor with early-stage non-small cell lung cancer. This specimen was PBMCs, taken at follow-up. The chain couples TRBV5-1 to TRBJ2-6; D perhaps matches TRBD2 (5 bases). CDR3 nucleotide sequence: TGCGCCAGCAGCCCGAGGGAAAACTCTGGGGCCAACGTCCTGACTTTC. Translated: CASSPRENSGANVLTF.